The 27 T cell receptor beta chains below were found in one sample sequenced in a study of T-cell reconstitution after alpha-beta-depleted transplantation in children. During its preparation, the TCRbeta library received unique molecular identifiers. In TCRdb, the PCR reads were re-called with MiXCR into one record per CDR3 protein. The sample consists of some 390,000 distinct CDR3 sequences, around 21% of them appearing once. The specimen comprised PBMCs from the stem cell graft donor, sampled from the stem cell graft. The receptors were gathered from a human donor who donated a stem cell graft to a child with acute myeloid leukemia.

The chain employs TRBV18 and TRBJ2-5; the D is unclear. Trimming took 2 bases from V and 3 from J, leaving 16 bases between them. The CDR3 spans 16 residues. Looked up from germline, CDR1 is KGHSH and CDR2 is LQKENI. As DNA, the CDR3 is TGTGCCAGCTCACCAACCATGTTGGACGGCAAAGAGACCCAGTACTTC. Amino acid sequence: CASSPTMLDGKETQYF.

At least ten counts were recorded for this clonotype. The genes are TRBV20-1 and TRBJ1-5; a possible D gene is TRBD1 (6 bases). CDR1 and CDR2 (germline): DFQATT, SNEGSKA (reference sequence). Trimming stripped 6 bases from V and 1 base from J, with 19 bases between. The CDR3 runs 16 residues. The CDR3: CSATGRGRESNQPQHF. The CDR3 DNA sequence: TGCAGTGCCACCGGCCGGGGGCGGGAGAGCAATCAGCCCCAGCATTTT.

CDR3 DNA sequence: TGCGCCAGCAGCCCGGGACAGTTACAAGAGACCCAGTACTTC. It yields the protein CASSPGQLQETQYF. The chain joins TRBV5-1 to TRBJ2-5; 7 bases are shared with TRBD1. The J segment lost 2 bases and the V segment lost 4 bases, leaving 5 bases of the junction unmatched. CDR1 is SGHRS, CDR2 YFSETQ, per germline. The CDR3 loop spans 14 amino acids. The full variable domain, in which reference TRBV5-1 and TRBJ2-5 provide the parts outside the CDR3, is KAGVTQTPRYLIKTRGQQVTLSCSPISGHRSVSWYQQTPGQGLQFLFEYFSETQRNKGNFPGRFSGRQFSNSRSEMNVSTLELGDSALYLCASSPGQLQETQYFGPGTRLLVL.

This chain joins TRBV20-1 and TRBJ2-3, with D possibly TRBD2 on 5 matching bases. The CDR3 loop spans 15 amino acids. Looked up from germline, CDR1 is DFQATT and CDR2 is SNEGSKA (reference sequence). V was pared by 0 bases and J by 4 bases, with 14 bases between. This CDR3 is CSARDSGLAADTQYF. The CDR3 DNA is TGCAGTGCTAGAGACAGCGGATTGGCGGCAGATACGCAGTATTTT.

The CDR3, as DNA: TGTGCCAGCAGCCAAGGGAGGGGTGGCGCCTACGAGCAGTACTTC. Its protein product is CASSQGRGGAYEQYF. The J gene is TRBJ2-7, the V gene TRBV3-1; D possibly corresponds to TRBD2 (6 bases). Germline CDR1 is LGHDT and CDR2 is YNNKEL (reference sequence). The germline V and J ends were trimmed by 1 base and 2 bases, with 12 bases remaining between them. This CDR3 has 15 amino acids.

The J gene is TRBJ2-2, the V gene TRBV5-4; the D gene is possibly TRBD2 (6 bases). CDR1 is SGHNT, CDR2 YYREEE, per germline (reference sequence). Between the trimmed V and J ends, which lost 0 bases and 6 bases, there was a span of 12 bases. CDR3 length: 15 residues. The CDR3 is CASSLARLVSGELFF. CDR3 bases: TGTGCCAGCAGCTTGGCCCGACTAGTTTCCGGGGAGCTGTTTTTT.

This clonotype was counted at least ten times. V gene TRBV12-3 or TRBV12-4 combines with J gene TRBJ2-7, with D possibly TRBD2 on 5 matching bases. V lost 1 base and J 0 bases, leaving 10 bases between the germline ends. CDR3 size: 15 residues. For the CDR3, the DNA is TGTGCCAGCAGTTTAGGTGCGGGCTTCTCCTACGAGCAGTACTTC. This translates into CASSLGAGFSYEQYF.

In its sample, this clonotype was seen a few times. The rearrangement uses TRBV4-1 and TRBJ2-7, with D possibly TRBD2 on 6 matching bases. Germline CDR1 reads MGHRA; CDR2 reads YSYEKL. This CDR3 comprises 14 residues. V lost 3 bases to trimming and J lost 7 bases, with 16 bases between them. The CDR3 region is CASSQVRDLGEQYF. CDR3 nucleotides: TGCGCCAGCAGCCAGGTCCGGGACTTAGGGGAGCAGTACTTC.

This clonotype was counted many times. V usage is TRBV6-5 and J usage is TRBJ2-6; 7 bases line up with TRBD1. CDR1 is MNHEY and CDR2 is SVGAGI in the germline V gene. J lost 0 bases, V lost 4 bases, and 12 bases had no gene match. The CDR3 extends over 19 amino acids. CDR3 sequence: CASSFQDRSFTSGANVLTF. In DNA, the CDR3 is TGTGCCAGCAGTTTTCAGGACAGGTCTTTTACCTCTGGGGCCAACGTCCTGACTTTC.

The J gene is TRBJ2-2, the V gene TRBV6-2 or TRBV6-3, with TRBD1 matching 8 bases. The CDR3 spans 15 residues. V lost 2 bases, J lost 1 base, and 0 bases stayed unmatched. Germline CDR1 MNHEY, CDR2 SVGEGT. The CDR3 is CASSYGTGNTGELFF. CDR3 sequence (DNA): TGTGCCAGCAGTTACGGGACAGGGAACACCGGGGAGCTGTTTTTT.

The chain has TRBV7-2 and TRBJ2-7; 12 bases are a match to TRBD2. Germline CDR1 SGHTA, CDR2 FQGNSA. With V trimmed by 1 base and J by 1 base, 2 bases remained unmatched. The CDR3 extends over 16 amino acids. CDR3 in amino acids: CASSLEGTSGSYEQYF. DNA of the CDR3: TGTGCCAGCAGCTTAGAGGGGACTAGCGGGTCCTACGAGCAGTACTTC.

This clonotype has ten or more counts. CDR3 region: CASSRQGVNSPLHF. The CDR3 DNA follows: TGTGCCAGCAGCAGACAGGGTGTGAATTCACCCCTCCACTTT. This chain joins TRBV12-3 or TRBV12-4 and TRBJ1-6; 7 nucleotides match TRBD1. CDR3 length equals 14 residues. The junction had 6 bases not matched to a gene; V was cut back by 6 bases and J by 7 bases.

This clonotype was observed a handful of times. This CDR3 is CASSLGYRLTISYNEQFF. The CDR3 DNA is TGTGCCAGCAGCTTAGGTTATAGACTAACTATTTCCTACAATGAGCAGTTCTTC. V and J are TRBV11-2 and TRBJ2-1; tentatively, D is TRBD2 (5 bases). Deletions cut 1 base from V and 1 base from J, with 17 bases between. The CDR3 contains 18 residues. Germline V lookup: CDR1 SGHAT, CDR2 FQNNGV.

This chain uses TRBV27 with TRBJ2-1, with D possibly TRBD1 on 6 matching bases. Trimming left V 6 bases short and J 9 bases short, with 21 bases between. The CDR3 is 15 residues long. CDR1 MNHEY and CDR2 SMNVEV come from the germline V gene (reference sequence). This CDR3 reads CASSPLTGLGSEQFF. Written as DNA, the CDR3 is TGTGCCAGCAGCCCTCTTACAGGGCTCGGCAGTGAGCAGTTCTTC.

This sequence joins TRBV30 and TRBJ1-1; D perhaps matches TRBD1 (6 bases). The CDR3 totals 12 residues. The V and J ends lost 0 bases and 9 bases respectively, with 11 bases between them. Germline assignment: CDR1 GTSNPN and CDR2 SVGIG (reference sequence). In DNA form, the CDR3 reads TGTGCCTGGAGTGTCTCGGGGGCAAAAGCTTTCTTT. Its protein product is CAWSVSGAKAFF.

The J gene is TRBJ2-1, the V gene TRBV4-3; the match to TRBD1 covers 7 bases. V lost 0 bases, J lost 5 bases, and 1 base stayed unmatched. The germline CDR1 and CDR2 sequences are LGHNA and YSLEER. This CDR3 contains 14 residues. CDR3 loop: CASSQDGQDNEQFF. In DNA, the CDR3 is TGCGCCAGCAGCCAAGATGGACAGGACAATGAGCAGTTCTTC.

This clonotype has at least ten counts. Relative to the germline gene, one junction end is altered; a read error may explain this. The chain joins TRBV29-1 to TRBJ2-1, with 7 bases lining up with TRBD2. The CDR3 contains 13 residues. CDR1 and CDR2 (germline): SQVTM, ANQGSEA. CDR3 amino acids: CSVEEFGRPEQFF. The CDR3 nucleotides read TGCAGCGTGGAAGAGTTCGGGAGGCCTGAGCAGTTCTTC.

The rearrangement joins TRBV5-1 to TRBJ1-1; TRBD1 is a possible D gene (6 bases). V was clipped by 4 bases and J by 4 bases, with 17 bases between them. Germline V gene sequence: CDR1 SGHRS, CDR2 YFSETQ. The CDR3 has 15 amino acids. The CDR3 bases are TGCGCCAGCAGCGGGGGCCTCCTTCAGGGCACTGAAGCTTTCTTT. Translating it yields CASSGGLLQGTEAFF. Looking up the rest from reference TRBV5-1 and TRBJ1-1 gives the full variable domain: KAGVTQTPRYLIKTRGQQVTLSCSPISGHRSVSWYQQTPGQGLQFLFEYFSETQRNKGNFPGRFSGRQFSNSRSEMNVSTLELGDSALYLCASSGGLLQGTEAFFGQGTRLTVV.

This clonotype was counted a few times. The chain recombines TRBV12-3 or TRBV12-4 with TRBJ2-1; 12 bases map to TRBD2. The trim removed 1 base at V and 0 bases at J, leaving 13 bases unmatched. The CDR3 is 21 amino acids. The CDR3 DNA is TGTGCCAGCAGTTTAGGAGTGGCGGGACTAGCGGGTCTCAGCTCCTACAATGAGCAGTTCTTC. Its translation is CASSLGVAGLAGLSSYNEQFF.

This CDR3 is CASSQDPGQNPYEQYF. DNA of the CDR3: TGTGCCAGCAGCCAAGACCCCGGACAAAATCCCTACGAGCAGTACTTC. The chain carries TRBV4-2 and TRBJ2-7, with D perhaps matching TRBD1 (5 bases). The ends were cut back, 0 bases at V and 2 bases at J, with 14 bases in the middle. Germline values: CDR1 LGHNA, CDR2 YNFKEQ. This CDR3 spans 16 amino acids.

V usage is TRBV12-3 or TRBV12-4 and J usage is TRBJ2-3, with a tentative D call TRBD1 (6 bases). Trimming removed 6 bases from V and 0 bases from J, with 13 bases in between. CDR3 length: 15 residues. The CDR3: CASSLGAPSTDTQYF. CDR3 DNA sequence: TGTGCCAGCAGCTTGGGGGCCCCTAGCACAGATACGCAGTATTTT.

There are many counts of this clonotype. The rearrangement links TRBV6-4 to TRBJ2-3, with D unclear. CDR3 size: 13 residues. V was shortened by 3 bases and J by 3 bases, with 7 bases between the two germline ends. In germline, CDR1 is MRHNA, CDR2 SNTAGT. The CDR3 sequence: CASSDGVTDTQYF. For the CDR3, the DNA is TGTGCCAGCAGTGATGGCGTAACAGATACGCAGTATTTT.

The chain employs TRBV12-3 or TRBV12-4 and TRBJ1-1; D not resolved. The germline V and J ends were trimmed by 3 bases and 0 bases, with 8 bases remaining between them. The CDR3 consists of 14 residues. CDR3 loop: CASSFRPLNTEAFF. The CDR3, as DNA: TGTGCCAGCAGTTTTAGGCCCCTGAACACTGAAGCTTTCTTT.

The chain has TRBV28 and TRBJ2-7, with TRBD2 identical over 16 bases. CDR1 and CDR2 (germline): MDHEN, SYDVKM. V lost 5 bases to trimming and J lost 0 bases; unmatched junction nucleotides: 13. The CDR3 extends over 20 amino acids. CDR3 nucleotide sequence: TGTGCCAGCAGTGGCCCTCCGGGACTAGCGGGAGGGCTTAGCTCCTACGAGCAGTACTTC. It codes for CASSGPPGLAGGLSSYEQYF.

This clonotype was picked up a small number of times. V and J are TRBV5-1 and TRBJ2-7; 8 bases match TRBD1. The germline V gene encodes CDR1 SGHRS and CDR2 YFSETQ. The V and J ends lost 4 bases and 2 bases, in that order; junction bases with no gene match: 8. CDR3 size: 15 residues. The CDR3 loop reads CASSITGGSTYEQYF. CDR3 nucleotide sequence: TGCGCCAGCAGCATCACAGGGGGATCCACCTACGAGCAGTACTTC.

CDR3 nucleotide sequence: TGTGCCACCAGTGATTTGTCGGACGGGACGAACACCGGGGAGCTGTTTTTT. Translation gives CATSDLSDGTNTGELFF. The rearrangement joins TRBV24-1 to TRBJ2-2, with TRBD2 as a possible D gene (5 bases). Germline V gives CDR1 KGHDR, CDR2 SFDVKD. The CDR3 consists of 17 residues. The germline V and J ends were trimmed by 0 bases and 0 bases, with 10 bases remaining between them.

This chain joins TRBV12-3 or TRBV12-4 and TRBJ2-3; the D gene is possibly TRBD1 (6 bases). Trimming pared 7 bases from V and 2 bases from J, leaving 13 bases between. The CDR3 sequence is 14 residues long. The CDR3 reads CASTSGVNTDTQYF. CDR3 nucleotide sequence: TGTGCCAGCACGTCAGGGGTCAACACAGATACGCAGTATTTT.